This TCR beta chain emerged from a study of technical replicates of blood from a few donors (dated by TCRdb to 2016 to 2017). Notes on this clone: Its binding antigen is unknown. No base quality information exists; no much larger clone differs at one position.

Library preparation employed the immunoSEQ multiplex PCR assay. What TCRdb holds here is the immuneACCESS table cut down to in-frame rearrangements. Part of the clones is not present; checked against another copy, under half of the missing clones reflect an unresolved V gene, and the others are unexplained. The sample records fewer than 85,000 clones, roughly 90% of which are singletons. The ten biggest clones cover 4% to 5% of the sample. Between the V and J ends, shortened by 1 base and 2 bases respectively, the junction contains 9 bases. The CDR3 covers 15 residues, taking in both the cysteine and the phenylalanine. Just the 45-base CDR3 DNA is kept, in frame starting at base 1. CDR1 SGHTA and CDR2 FQGNSA were looked up in the germline V gene.

Sequencing was carried out using PBMCs. The sequence joins TRBV7-2 to TRBJ2-1; TRBD2 is a possible D gene, resting on 5 matching bases. This clonotype was sampled from a human donor in good health. Some clones in this sample may be carry-over from other donors' samples. In nucleotide form, the sequence is TGTGCCAGCAGCTTAGATCTAGCTACCTACAATGAGCAGTTCTTC. Its translation reads: CASSLDLATYNEQFF.